This entry describes one TCR beta chain. Antigen unknown. TCRdb re-called the 5' RACE reads through MiXCR, storing one row per CDR3 protein. The table has 250,000 to 350,000 distinct CDR3 sequences, about 20% seen once. The sample is drawn from a study of CD8 T cells in ankylosing spondylitis. General study results and limits: Seemingly distinctive of ankylosing spondylitis blood was a TCR beta motif formed by eight highly homologous variants.

Germline V gives CDR1 SGHRS, CDR2 YFSETQ. V gave up 0 bases and J gave up 3 bases, with 7 bases separating them. This CDR3 has 13 amino acids. This TCR was recovered from a female donor with ankylosing spondylitis or in good health (not recorded which). The chain has TRBV5-1 and TRBJ2-7; D is uncertain. Sequences were obtained from blood, either unsorted or a sorted T cell fraction (not recorded which). CDR3: CASSLDVNYEQYF. The CDR3 DNA reads TGCGCCAGCAGCTTGGACGTGAACTACGAGCAGTACTTC.